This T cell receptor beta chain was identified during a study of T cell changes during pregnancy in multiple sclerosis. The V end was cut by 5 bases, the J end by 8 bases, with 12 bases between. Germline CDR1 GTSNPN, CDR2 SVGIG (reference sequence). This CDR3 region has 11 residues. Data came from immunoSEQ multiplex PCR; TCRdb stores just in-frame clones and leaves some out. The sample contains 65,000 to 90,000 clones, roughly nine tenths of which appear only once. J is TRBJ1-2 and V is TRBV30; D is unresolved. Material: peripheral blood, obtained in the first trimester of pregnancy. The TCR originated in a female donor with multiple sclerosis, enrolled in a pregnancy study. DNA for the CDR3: TGTGCCTGGGGCAGACCGGGAGGCTACACCTTC. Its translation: CAWGRPGGYTF.